Below, 16 T cell receptor beta chains from the same sample are listed, as sequenced in a study of T cell responses to AZD1222 COVID-19 vaccine. Repertoires were generated with immunoSEQ multiplex PCR, while TCRdb's copy carries only in-frame clones and drops some. The data contain more than 75,000 clones, under 95% of them singletons. The sample here was peripheral blood, taken 28 days after the second AZD1222 dose. The receptors here all came from an adult who received the AZD1222 COVID-19 vaccine.

V and J are TRBV9 and TRBJ2-7, with a possible D match to TRBD1 (6 bases). This CDR3 has 15 amino acids. The germline gives CDR1 SGDLS, CDR2 YYNGEE. V dropped 3 bases and J dropped 3 bases, with 16 bases sitting between them. The CDR3 is CASSASGLGGYEQYF. CDR3 DNA: TGTGCCAGCAGCGCCTCGGGCCTAGGGGGCTACGAGCAGTACTTC.

V is TRBV7-9 and J is TRBJ2-7; tentatively, D is TRBD2 (6 bases). V was cut by 3 bases and J by 9 bases, with 21 bases left in between. The CDR3 consists of 15 residues. The germline gives CDR1 SEHNR, CDR2 FQNEAQ (reference sequence). CDR3 coding DNA: TGTGCCAGCAGCTTCGGGGACTCCGATAGTTTGGGGCAGTACTTC. Protein sequence: CASSFGDSDSLGQYF.

The chain couples TRBV24-1 to TRBJ2-1; 12 bases map to TRBD2. V was clipped by 4 bases and J by 0 bases; unmatched bases: 9. Germline values: CDR1 KGHDR, CDR2 SFDVKD. This CDR3 region has 19 residues. The CDR3 reads CATSDSGTSGSPSYNEQFF. As DNA, the CDR3 is TGTGCCACCAGTGACAGTGGGACTAGCGGGTCCCCCTCCTACAATGAGCAGTTCTTC.

J is TRBJ2-3 and V is TRBV3-1 (or the pseudogene TRBV3-2), with 9 bases lining up with TRBD2. Trimming cost V 1 base and J 2 bases; bases outside gene matches: 13. Germline V gene sequence: CDR1 LGHDT, CDR2 YNNKEL (reference sequence). The CDR3 is 19 residues long. The CDR3 sequence is CASSQGPGFGLALTDTQYF. The CDR3 region has the DNA TGTGCCAGCAGCCAAGGTCCCGGTTTCGGACTAGCGCTCACAGATACGCAGTATTTT.

The chain is built from TRBV6-1 and TRBJ2-3; D uncertain. The CDR3 has 14 amino acids. Trimming left V 3 bases short and J 4 bases short, with 11 bases between. Germline CDR1 MNHNS, CDR2 SASEGT. CDR3 in amino acids: CASSDPGRSDTQYF. The CDR3 DNA reads as TGTGCCAGCAGTGACCCGGGTCGGTCAGATACGCAGTATTTT.

The chain uses TRBV3-1 (or the pseudogene TRBV3-2) and TRBJ1-5, with no clear D. Per germline, CDR1 LGHDT and CDR2 YNNKEL (reference sequence). This CDR3 is 13 amino acids long. V dropped 6 bases and J dropped 1 base, with 7 bases sitting between them. The chain's CDR3 is CASRLRSNQPQHF. CDR3 bases: TGTGCCAGCAGGTTGAGGAGCAATCAGCCCCAGCATTTT.

The chain couples TRBV5-1 to TRBJ1-1; D unclear. Per the germline V gene, CDR1 is SGHRS and CDR2 is YFSETQ. CDR3 length: 14 residues. V was pared by 5 bases and J by 11 bases, with 22 bases between. CDR3 residues: CASSSIPGLDAAFF. In DNA, the CDR3 is TGCGCCAGCAGTTCCATCCCCGGCCTTGACGCGGCTTTCTTT.

V and J are TRBV7-2 and TRBJ2-3; 7 positions agree with TRBD2. Per the germline V gene, CDR1 is SGHTA and CDR2 is FQGNSA. With 1 base clipped from V and 4 bases from J, the junction kept 8 bases outside the gene matches. This CDR3 region has 16 residues. This CDR3 is CASSLGAGARADTQYF. CDR3 nucleotide sequence: TGTGCCAGCAGCTTAGGGGCGGGAGCTCGTGCAGATACGCAGTATTTT.

V usage is TRBV6-5 and J usage is TRBJ1-1; no clear D gene. The CDR3 loop spans 15 amino acids. V lost 6 bases and J 1 base, leaving 15 bases between the germline ends. The germline CDR1 and CDR2 sequences are MNHEY and SVGAGI. CDR3 residues: CASSRLPTENTEAFF. The CDR3 nucleotides are TGTGCCAGCAGCCGGCTTCCAACAGAGAACACTGAAGCTTTCTTT.

The CDR3 protein is CSAREAHEQYF. The CDR3 DNA reads TGCAGTGCTAGGGAAGCGCACGAGCAGTACTTC. This rearrangement joins TRBV20-1 to TRBJ2-7; D is undetermined. The CDR3 extends over 11 amino acids. V lost 3 bases and J lost 5, with 8 bases in between. Germline loops: CDR1 DFQATT, CDR2 SNEGSKA (reference sequence).

This clone was detected only once. V and J are TRBV4-1 and TRBJ2-1, with D possibly TRBD2 on 5 matching bases. V was pared by 5 bases and J by 3 bases, with 17 bases between. Germline V CDR1 and CDR2: MGHRA, YSYEKL. This CDR3 has 16 amino acids. The CDR3, as DNA: TGCGCCAGCAGCAGGAGCTTCGCGGGTCTCTACAATGAGCAGTTCTTC. This sequence encodes CASSRSFAGLYNEQFF.

V usage is TRBV6-5 and J usage is TRBJ2-5, with D hard to call. The length of the CDR3 is 13 residues. V shed 5 bases and J shed 3 bases, with 10 bases lying between them. Germline assignment: CDR1 MNHEY and CDR2 SVGAGI. The chain's CDR3 is CASSPLTEETQYF. The CDR3 DNA reads as TGTGCCAGCAGTCCTCTCACGGAAGAGACCCAGTACTTC.

Only one count was recorded for this clone. This chain joins TRBV6-5 and TRBJ2-7; 10 positions match TRBD1. CDR1 and CDR2 from the germline V gene are MNHEY and SVGAGI. Losses at the gene ends were 4 bases for V and 3 bases for J; bases not matched to a gene: 3. The CDR3 contains 14 residues. CDR3 in DNA: TGTGCCAGCAGTTCCCGGACAGGGGGCTACGAGCAGTACTTC. The encoded protein is CASSSRTGGYEQYF.

V usage is TRBV24-1 and J usage is TRBJ1-1, with TRBD1 matching 10 bases. V shed 4 bases and J 3 bases; nucleotides not matched to a gene: 4. This CDR3 contains 15 residues. Germline CDR1 is KGHDR and CDR2 is SFDVKD. The CDR3 DNA reads as TGTGCCACCAGTGACCCCGGGACAGGGGACACTGAAGCTTTCTTT. Protein: CATSDPGTGDTEAFF.

The rearrangement uses TRBV5-4 and TRBJ2-2; 10 positions agree with TRBD2. Unmatched junction bases numbered 5, after V lost 4 bases and J lost 5 bases. The CDR3 runs 15 residues. The germline gives CDR1 SGHNT, CDR2 YYREEE (reference sequence). DNA for the CDR3: TGTGCCAGCAGCCCAGCGGGAGGGTGGACCGGGGAGCTGTTTTTT. Translation gives CASSPAGGWTGELFF.

This clone was observed once. This chain uses TRBV9 with TRBJ1-4; D perhaps matches TRBD1 (6 bases). V lost 3 bases, J lost 7 bases, and 16 bases lay in between. The CDR3 runs 15 residues. Germline V gene data show CDR1 as SGDLS and CDR2 as YYNGEE. This CDR3 reads CASSGQGGASEKLFF. The CDR3 bases are TGTGCCAGCAGCGGCCAAGGGGGGGCGTCTGAAAAACTGTTTTTT.